This paragraph covers one T cell receptor beta chain sequence. The data stem from a study of blood T cell repertoires in COVID-19. Trimming shortened V by 0 bases and J by 1 base, and 6 bases separated the two germline ends. From germline, CDR1 is KGHSH and CDR2 LQKENI. The CDR3 spans 14 residues. In the source study's methods: How many nucleated cells were present was estimated from reference gene primer amplification. Clones were read by immunoSEQ multiplex PCR, and TCRdb kept only the in-frame ones, dropping some. V and J calls and clone size are as listed in that table; D and trimming were resolved from the DNA. The sample records around 170,000 clones, roughly 86% being singletons. Across 20 to 25 US areas, participants ranged in age from 18 to 89 years. In assigning cohorts, the study relied on participant-reported clinical history.

The sample taken for sequencing was PBMCs or T cells enriched from blood (not recorded which). The clonotype was recovered from a woman in her twenties or thirties who had recovered from COVID-19. This chain connects TRBV18 to TRBJ1-1; the D is unclear. CDR3 coding DNA: TGTGCCAGCTCACCACCGGCAGGGAACACTGAAGCTTTCTTT. It yields the protein CASSPPAGNTEAFF.